The 26 T cell receptor beta chains presented below share a single source sample, sequenced in a study of post-analysis software for immune sequencing data. General study points: Compared with controls, patients had more of about 5 TRBV segments, including TRBV5-6, TRBV5-1 and TRBV20-1.

Their antigens are not known. Sequencing libraries made from TCR beta cDNA carried unique molecular identifiers. One entry per CDR3 protein, called by TCRdb with MiXCR from the PCR reads. The data hold about 820,000 distinct CDR3 sequences, with roughly half observed a single time. Source material: blood. These receptors were obtained from a girl under 18 with multiple sclerosis.

The rearrangement links TRBV6-1 to TRBJ2-3, with 10 bases matching TRBD2. The germline CDR1 and CDR2 sequences are MNHNS and SASEGT. Trimming at V came to 6 bases and at J to 6 bases, leaving 18 bases not matched to a gene. The CDR3 contains 18 residues. Written as DNA, the CDR3 is TGTGCCAGCAGACTGGACGGGGGCTCTAGCGGGAGACGGGATACGCAGTATTTT. This sequence encodes CASRLDGGSSGRRDTQYF.

The chain combines TRBV7-9 with TRBJ1-6, with TRBD1 identical over 7 bases. The V segment lost 1 base and the J segment 0 bases; nucleotides outside the gene matches: 9. CDR1 and CDR2 (germline): SEHNR, FQNEAQ (reference sequence). The CDR3 loop spans 19 amino acids. The CDR3 DNA sequence: TGTGCCAGCAGCTTAGTCGTTGGCAGGGGGAGCTCCTATAATTCACCCCTCCACTTT. Its protein product is CASSLVVGRGSSYNSPLHF.

This clonotype was detected only a few times. The chain carries TRBV11-2 and TRBJ2-3; D might be TRBD2 (7 bases). Germline V lookup: CDR1 SGHAT, CDR2 FQNNGV. Trimming cost V 8 bases and J 4 bases, with 13 bases left between them. This CDR3 is 13 amino acids long. CDR3 protein: CASAKGGADTQYF. The CDR3 nucleotides are TGTGCCAGCGCCAAGGGGGGGGCAGATACGCAGTATTTT.

The chain couples TRBV2 to TRBJ2-5; D is perhaps TRBD2 (5 bases). The CDR3 is 12 amino acids. Germline CDR1 and CDR2: SNHLY and FYNNEI. V lost 4 bases and J 5 bases, leaving 8 bases between the germline ends. The CDR3, as DNA: TGTGCCAGCAGTGCGGGGATTGAGACCCAGTACTTC. It codes for CASSAGIETQYF.

CDR3 protein: CSARYGGSIEQYF. DNA for the CDR3: TGCAGTGCTAGGTACGGCGGGAGTATCGAGCAGTACTTC. The chain employs TRBV20-1 and TRBJ2-7, with 7 nucleotides matching TRBD2. CDR3 length: 13 amino acids. CDR1 and CDR2 (germline): DFQATT, SNEGSKA (reference sequence). Trimming removed 3 bases from V and 6 bases from J; junction bases left unmatched: 8.

The chain is built from TRBV18 and TRBJ2-5; D possibly corresponds to TRBD2 (6 bases). TRBJ2-7 explains the end of the DNA better; the J call may be wrong. Per the germline V gene, CDR1 is KGHSH and CDR2 is LQKENI. The length of the CDR3 is 14 residues. CDR3 protein: CASSNLGTGVEQYF. The CDR3 nucleotides read TGTGCCAGCTCAAACCTGGGCACGGGGGTCGAGCAGTACTTC.

The chain carries TRBV5-1 and TRBJ2-5, with 8 bases matching TRBD1. CDR3 length: 15 residues. V trimming: 4 bases; J trimming: 5 bases; junction bases outside the gene matches: 10. Germline CDR1 SGHRS, CDR2 YFSETQ. The CDR3 DNA reads as TGCGCCAGCAGCCGGCTAGGGGACAGGTTGGAGACCCAGTACTTC. This codes for CASSRLGDRLETQYF.

This clonotype has a handful of counts. An end of the junction does not agree with germline; a read error may underlie this. The V gene is TRBV9, the J gene TRBJ1-2; no reliable D call. CDR3 length: 13 residues. Germline CDR1 reads SGDLS; CDR2 reads YYNGEE. The CDR3 DNA is TGTGCCAGCAGTGTAGACGACACCGACGGCTACACCTTC. Translating gives CASSVDDTDGYTF.

V gene TRBV5-1 combines with J gene TRBJ2-7; TRBD2 is a possible D gene (6 bases). Trimming removed 0 bases at V and 3 bases at J, with 13 bases between. Looked up from germline, CDR1 is SGHRS and CDR2 is YFSETQ. There are 15 residues in the CDR3. The CDR3 loop reads CASSLVSEGGYEQYF. CDR3 DNA: TGCGCCAGCAGCTTGGTCTCAGAGGGAGGCTACGAGCAGTACTTC.

V is TRBV20-1 and J is TRBJ2-7; 14 bases match TRBD2. V lost 0 bases and J lost 4; bases outside the gene matches: 8. The V gene's germline CDR1 is DFQATT and CDR2 SNEGSKA (reference sequence). This CDR3 contains 17 residues. CDR3 region: CSARDEGTSGRSYEQYF. The CDR3 nucleotides are TGCAGTGCTAGAGACGAGGGGACTAGCGGGAGATCTTACGAGCAGTACTTC.

This rearrangement joins TRBV5-6 to TRBJ2-7; 7 bases align to TRBD1. The CDR3 extends over 14 amino acids. With V trimmed by 4 bases and J by 2 bases, 6 bases remained unmatched. CDR1 SGHDT and CDR2 YYEEEE come from the germline V gene. The CDR3 DNA sequence: TGTGCCAGCAGCCCCAGGGACAGCGCCTACGAGCAGTACTTC. Protein sequence: CASSPRDSAYEQYF.

This clonotype was counted only a few times. This chain joins TRBV27 and TRBJ2-7; 8 bases map to TRBD1. The CDR3 is 17 amino acids. Trimming took 2 bases from V and 2 from J; bases not matched to a gene: 11. The germline CDR1 and CDR2 sequences are MNHEY and SMNVEV (reference sequence). CDR3 in DNA: TGTGCCAGCAGTTTACCTATTGGACAGGGCCCAACCTACGAGCAGTACTTC. Translated: CASSLPIGQGPTYEQYF.

This chain joins TRBV20-1 and TRBJ2-7; 7 bases align to TRBD1. J was trimmed by 3 bases and V by 0 bases; bases with no gene match: 5. This CDR3 contains 14 residues. Looked up from germline, CDR1 is DFQATT and CDR2 is SNEGSKA (reference sequence). The CDR3 DNA is TGCAGTGCTAGAGACGGCAGGGGGAACTACGAGCAGTACTTC. Translated, it gives CSARDGRGNYEQYF.

This chain links TRBV6-5 with TRBJ2-7; D possibly corresponds to TRBD1 (5 bases). Germline CDR1 is MNHEY and CDR2 is SVGAGI. The CDR3 has 13 residues. Trimming cost V 8 bases and J 5 bases, with 16 bases left between them. CDR3 in DNA: TGTGCCAGCGTTGGGGCAGGGCACCACGAGCAGTACTTC. It translates to CASVGAGHHEQYF.

This clonotype was counted a few times. The chain combines TRBV29-1 with TRBJ1-4; D perhaps matches TRBD1 (5 bases). The CDR3 runs to 12 residues. Deletions cut 6 bases from V and 1 base from J, with 6 bases between. In germline, CDR1 is SQVTM, CDR2 ANQGSEA. The CDR3 protein is CSVQGTNEKLFF. The CDR3 DNA reads as TGCAGCGTGCAGGGAACTAATGAAAAACTGTTTTTT.

This clonotype occurred a few times. The chain links TRBV24-1 to TRBJ2-1, with a possible D match to TRBD1 (6 bases). The germline gives CDR1 KGHDR, CDR2 SFDVKD. The germline V and J ends were trimmed by 4 bases and 0 bases, with 12 bases remaining between them. This CDR3 spans 16 amino acids. CDR3 residues: CATSEATGRSYNEQFF. The CDR3 coding sequence is TGTGCCACCAGTGAGGCGACAGGTCGCTCCTACAATGAGCAGTTCTTC.

This clonotype was seen a handful of times. This chain joins TRBV7-2 and TRBJ2-3; 10 bases map to TRBD2. After removal of 7 bases from V and 4 bases from J, the junction contained 8 bases not matched to a gene. Looked up from germline, CDR1 is SGHTA and CDR2 is FQGNSA. The CDR3 runs to 15 residues. The CDR3 DNA is TGTGCCAGCACAGTCGTAGCGGGAGGACCAGATACGCAGTATTTT. As protein: CASTVVAGGPDTQYF.

The rearrangement joins TRBV6-1 to TRBJ2-5; D gene unclear. CDR1 MNHNS and CDR2 SASEGT come from the germline V gene. This CDR3 has 11 amino acids. Trimming shortened V by 6 bases and J by 7 bases, and 9 bases separated the two germline ends. CDR3 amino acids: CASSPTMTQYF. CDR3 coding DNA: TGTGCCAGCAGCCCGACGATGACCCAGTACTTC.

The chain employs TRBV20-1 and TRBJ2-4; unclear D gene. The CDR3 loop spans 15 amino acids. Trimming took off 2 bases at V and 6 bases at J, with 17 bases between the two ends. Germline V gives CDR1 DFQATT, CDR2 SNEGSKA (reference sequence). The chain's CDR3 is CSARSDTGWGNIQYF. The CDR3 nucleotides are TGCAGTGCTAGATCCGACACCGGTTGGGGAAACATTCAGTACTTC.

The rearrangement links TRBV7-3 to TRBJ1-2, with 9 positions matching TRBD1. This CDR3 is built from 15 residues. V shed 5 bases and J 8 bases; nucleotides not matched to a gene: 12. The V gene's germline CDR1 is SGHTA and CDR2 FQGTGA. DNA for the CDR3: TGTGCCAGCAGCCAATCCTCCGGGACAGGGCAAGGCTACACCTTC. It codes for CASSQSSGTGQGYTF.

The chain joins TRBV27 to TRBJ1-5; D might be TRBD1 (6 bases). The CDR3 is made up of 17 amino acids. Germline values: CDR1 MNHEY, CDR2 SMNVEV (reference sequence). V was pared by 2 bases and J by 0 bases, with 14 bases between. For the CDR3, the DNA is TGTGCCAGCAGTTTACTCTCGACAGGATATAGCAATCAGCCCCAGCATTTT. Its protein is CASSLLSTGYSNQPQHF.

The genes are TRBV5-1 and TRBJ2-5; 8 bases line up with TRBD2. Germline CDR1 is SGHRS and CDR2 is YFSETQ. The CDR3 covers 15 residues. The J segment lost 5 bases and the V segment lost 4 bases, leaving 10 bases of the junction unmatched. The CDR3 coding sequence is TGCGCCAGCAGCCTCGCCGGGGGGGTCCGGGAGACCCAGTACTTC. Translation: CASSLAGGVRETQYF.

This clonotype was found a few times. The V gene is TRBV7-3, the J gene TRBJ1-5; possible D gene TRBD1, 6 bases. Trimming took 2 bases from V and 0 from J, leaving 11 bases between them. The CDR3 runs 16 residues. The germline CDR1 and CDR2 sequences are SGHTA and FQGTGA. CDR3: CASSLYGRGSNQPQHF. The CDR3 bases are TGTGCCAGCAGCTTATACGGCAGGGGTAGCAATCAGCCCCAGCATTTT.

This chain connects TRBV3-1 to TRBJ2-3, with TRBD2 matching over 13 bases. V trimming: 4 bases; J trimming: 5 bases; junction bases outside the gene matches: 9. The CDR3 totals 17 residues. Germline V gene sequence: CDR1 LGHDT, CDR2 YNNKEL (reference sequence). CDR3 residues: CASSPARGLAGEDTQYF. DNA for the CDR3: TGTGCCAGCAGCCCCGCTCGAGGACTAGCGGGAGAAGATACGCAGTATTTT.

This clonotype is a singleton in its sample. V usage is TRBV20-1 and J usage is TRBJ2-1, with D unclear. Germline V gene sequence: CDR1 DFQATT, CDR2 SNEGSKA (reference sequence). The CDR3 extends over 13 amino acids. The germline V and J ends were trimmed by 1 base and 7 bases, with 11 bases remaining between them. The CDR3 region is CSARVGSRNEQFF. Written as DNA, the CDR3 is TGCAGTGCTAGAGTTGGATCTCGAAATGAGCAGTTCTTC.

V usage is TRBV2 and J usage is TRBJ2-1; 10 nucleotides match TRBD2. Germline V gene lookup returns CDR1 SNHLY and CDR2 FYNNEI. V was clipped by 3 bases and J by 8 bases; unmatched bases: 13. This CDR3 is built from 17 residues. Here the CDR3 reads CASSDSALAGVGDEQFF. CDR3 DNA sequence: TGTGCCAGCAGTGACTCCGCGCTAGCGGGAGTGGGAGATGAGCAGTTCTTC.